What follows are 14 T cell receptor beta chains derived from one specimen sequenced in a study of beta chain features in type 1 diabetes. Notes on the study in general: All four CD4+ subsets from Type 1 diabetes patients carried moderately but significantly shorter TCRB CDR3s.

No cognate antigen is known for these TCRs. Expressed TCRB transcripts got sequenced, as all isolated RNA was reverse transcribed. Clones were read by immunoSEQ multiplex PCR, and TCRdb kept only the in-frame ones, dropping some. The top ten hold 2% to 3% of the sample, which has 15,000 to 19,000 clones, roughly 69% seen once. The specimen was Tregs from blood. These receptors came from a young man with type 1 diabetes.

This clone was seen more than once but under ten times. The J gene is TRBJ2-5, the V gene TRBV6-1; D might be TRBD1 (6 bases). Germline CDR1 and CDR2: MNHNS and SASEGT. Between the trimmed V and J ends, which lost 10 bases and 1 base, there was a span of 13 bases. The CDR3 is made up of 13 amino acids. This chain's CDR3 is CATNRDIQETQYF. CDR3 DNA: TGTGCCACGAATCGGGACATCCAAGAGACCCAGTACTTC.

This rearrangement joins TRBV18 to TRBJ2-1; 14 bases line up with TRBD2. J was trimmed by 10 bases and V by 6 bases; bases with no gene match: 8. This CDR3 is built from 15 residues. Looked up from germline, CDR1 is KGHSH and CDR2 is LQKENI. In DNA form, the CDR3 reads TGTGCCAGCTCTGCGACTAGCGGGGGGGCGCGGGAGCAGTTCTTC. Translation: CASSATSGGAREQFF.

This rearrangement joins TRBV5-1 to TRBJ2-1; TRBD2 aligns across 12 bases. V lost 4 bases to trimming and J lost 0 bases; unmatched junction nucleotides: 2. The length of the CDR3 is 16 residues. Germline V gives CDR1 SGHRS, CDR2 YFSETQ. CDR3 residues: CASSVTSGSSYNEQFF. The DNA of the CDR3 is TGCGCCAGCAGCGTGACTAGCGGGAGCTCCTACAATGAGCAGTTCTTC. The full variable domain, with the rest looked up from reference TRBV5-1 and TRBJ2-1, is KAGVTQTPRYLIKTRGQQVTLSCSPISGHRSVSWYQQTPGQGLQFLFEYFSETQRNKGNFPGRFSGRQFSNSRSEMNVSTLELGDSALYLCASSVTSGSSYNEQFFGPGTRLTVL.

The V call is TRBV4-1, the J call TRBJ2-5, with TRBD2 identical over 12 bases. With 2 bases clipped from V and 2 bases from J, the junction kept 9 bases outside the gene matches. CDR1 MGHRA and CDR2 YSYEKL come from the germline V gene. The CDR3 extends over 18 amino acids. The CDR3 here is CASSQRLAGAPPQETQYF. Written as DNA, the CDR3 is TGCGCCAGCAGCCAACGACTAGCGGGGGCCCCCCCACAAGAGACCCAGTACTTC.

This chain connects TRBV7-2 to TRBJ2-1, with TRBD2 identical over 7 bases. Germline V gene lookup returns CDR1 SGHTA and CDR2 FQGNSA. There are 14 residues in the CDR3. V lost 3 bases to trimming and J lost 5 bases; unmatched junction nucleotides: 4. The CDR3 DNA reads TGTGCCAGCAGCTTTACTAGCGAGCACAATGAGCAGTTCTTC. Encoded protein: CASSFTSEHNEQFF.

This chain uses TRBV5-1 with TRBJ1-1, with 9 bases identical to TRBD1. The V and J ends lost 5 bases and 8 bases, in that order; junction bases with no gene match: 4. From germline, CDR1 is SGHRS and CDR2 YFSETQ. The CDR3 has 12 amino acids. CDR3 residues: CASSRDREEAFF. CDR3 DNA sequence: TGCGCCAGCAGTCGGGACAGGGAGGAAGCTTTCTTT.

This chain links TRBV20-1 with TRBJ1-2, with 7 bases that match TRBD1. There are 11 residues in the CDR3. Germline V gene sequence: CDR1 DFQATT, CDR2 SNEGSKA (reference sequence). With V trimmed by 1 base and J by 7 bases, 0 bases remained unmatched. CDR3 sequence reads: CSARGQGGYTF. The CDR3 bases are TGCAGTGCTAGAGGACAGGGTGGCTACACCTTC.

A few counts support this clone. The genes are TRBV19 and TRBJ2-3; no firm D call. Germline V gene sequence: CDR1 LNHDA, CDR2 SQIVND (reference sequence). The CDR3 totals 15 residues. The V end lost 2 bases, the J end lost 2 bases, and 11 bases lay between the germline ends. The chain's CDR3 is CASSIRRKVTDTQYF. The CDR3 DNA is TGTGCCAGTAGTATAAGGCGGAAAGTCACAGATACGCAGTATTTT.

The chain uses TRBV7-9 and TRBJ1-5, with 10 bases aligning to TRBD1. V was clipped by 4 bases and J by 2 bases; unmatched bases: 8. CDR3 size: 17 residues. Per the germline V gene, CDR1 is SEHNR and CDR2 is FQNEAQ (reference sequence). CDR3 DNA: TGTGCCAGCAGCTCGACAGGGGGCGGATTTGGCAATCAGCCCCAGCATTTT. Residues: CASSSTGGGFGNQPQHF.

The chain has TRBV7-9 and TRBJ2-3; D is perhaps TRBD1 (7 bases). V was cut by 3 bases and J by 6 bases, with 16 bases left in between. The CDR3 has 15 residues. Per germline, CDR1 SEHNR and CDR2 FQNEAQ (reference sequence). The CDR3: CASSLEGAKGDTQYF. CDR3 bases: TGTGCCAGCAGCTTGGAGGGGGCGAAGGGGGATACGCAGTATTTT. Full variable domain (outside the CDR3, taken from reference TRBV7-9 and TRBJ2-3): DTGVSQNPRHKITKRGQNVTFRCDPISEHNRLYWYRQTLGQGPEFLTYFQNEAQLEKSRLLSDRFSAERPKGSFSTLEIQRTEQGDSAMYLCASSLEGAKGDTQYFGPGTRLTVL.

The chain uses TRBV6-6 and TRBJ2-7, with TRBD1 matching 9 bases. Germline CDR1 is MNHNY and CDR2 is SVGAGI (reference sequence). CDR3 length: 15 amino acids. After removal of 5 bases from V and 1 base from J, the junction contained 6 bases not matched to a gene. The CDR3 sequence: CASSGPGQGSYEQYF. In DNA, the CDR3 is TGTGCCAGCAGTGGACCGGGACAGGGTTCCTACGAGCAGTACTTC.

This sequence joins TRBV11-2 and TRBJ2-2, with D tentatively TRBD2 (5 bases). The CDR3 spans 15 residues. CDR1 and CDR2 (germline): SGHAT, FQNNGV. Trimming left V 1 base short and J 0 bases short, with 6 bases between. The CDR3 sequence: CASSLGLPNTGELFF. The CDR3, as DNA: TGTGCCAGCAGCTTAGGACTACCGAACACCGGGGAGCTGTTTTTT.

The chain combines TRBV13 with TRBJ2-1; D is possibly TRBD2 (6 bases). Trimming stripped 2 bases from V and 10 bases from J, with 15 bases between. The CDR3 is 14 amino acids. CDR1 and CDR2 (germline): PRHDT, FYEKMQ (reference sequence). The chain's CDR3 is CASSLTREWGEQFF. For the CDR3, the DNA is TGTGCCAGCAGCTTAACTCGGGAGTGGGGGGAGCAGTTCTTC.

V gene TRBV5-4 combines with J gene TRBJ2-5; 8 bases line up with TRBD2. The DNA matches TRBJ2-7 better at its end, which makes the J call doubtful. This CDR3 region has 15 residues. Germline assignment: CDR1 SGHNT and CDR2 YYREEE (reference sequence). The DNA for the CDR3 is TGTGCCAGCAGCTTGTTTGGCCGGGGGGGATCCGAGCAGTACTTC. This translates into CASSLFGRGGSEQYF.